This record concerns one TCR beta chain sequence. As yet, its antigen is unknown. The authors gated naive CD8+ T cells as CD45RO-CCR7+CD27+CD95-. This CDR3 has 15 amino acids. CDR1 and CDR2 from the germline V gene are SNHLY and FYNNEI. The sample is drawn from a study of CXCR3-negative and CXCR3-positive naive CD8 T cells. The method, 5' RACE with UMI labels, was used to prepare the TRB cDNA libraries. After re-calling the 5' RACE reads, TCRdb lists one entry per CDR3 protein, DNA absent. The sample table includes about 80,000 distinct CDR3 sequences. Study results and caveats: More hydrophobic TRB CDR3s occurred in CXCR3-positive than in CXCR3-negative naive cells.

The rearrangement joins TRBV2 to TRBJ2-7; TCRdb calls TRBD1, which cannot be checked without DNA. The sample taken for sequencing was naive CXCR3- CD8+ T cells from blood. Subset here: CD45RO-CCR7+CD27+CD95- naive CD8+ T cells lacking CXCR3 (TNR3-). The origin of this receptor is a human donor in good health. Some clones in this sample may be carry-over from other donors' samples. This chain's CDR3 is CASSAAGTGDYEQYF. Filled out from reference TRBV2 and TRBJ2-7, the complete variable domain reads EPEVTQTPSHQVTQMGQEVILRCVPISNHLYFYWYRQILGQKVEFLVSFYNNEISEKSEIFDDQFSVERPDGSNFTLKIRSTKLEDSAMYFCASSAAGTGDYEQYFGPGTRLTVT.